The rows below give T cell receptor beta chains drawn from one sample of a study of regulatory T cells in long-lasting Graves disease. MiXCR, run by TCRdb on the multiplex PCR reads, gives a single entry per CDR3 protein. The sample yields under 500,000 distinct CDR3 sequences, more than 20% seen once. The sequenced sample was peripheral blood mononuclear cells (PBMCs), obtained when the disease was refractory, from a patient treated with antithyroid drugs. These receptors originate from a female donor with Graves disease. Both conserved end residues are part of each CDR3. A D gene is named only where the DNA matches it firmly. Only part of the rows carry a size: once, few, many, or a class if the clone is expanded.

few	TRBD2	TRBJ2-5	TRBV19	CASSPLSPSAGGPETQYF	TGTGCCAGTAGCCCCTTGAGTCCATCAGCGGGAGGGCCAGAGACCCAGTACTTC
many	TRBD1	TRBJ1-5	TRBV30	CAWSVQGTQPQHF	TGTGCCTGGAGTGTACAGGGGACTCAGCCCCAGCATTTT
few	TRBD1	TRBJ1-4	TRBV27	CASSYGTGGKNEKLFF	TGTGCCAGCAGTTATGGGACAGGAGGCAAAAATGAAAAACTGTTTTTT
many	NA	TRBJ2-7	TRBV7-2	CASSLTTTEQYF	TGTGCCAGCAGCTTAACGACTACCGAGCAGTACTTC
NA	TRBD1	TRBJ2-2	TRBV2	CASREQGAETGELFF	TGTGCCAGCCGTGAACAGGGGGCCGAGACCGGGGAGCTGTTTTTT
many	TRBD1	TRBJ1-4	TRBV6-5	CASSYMTGGADNEKLFF	TGTGCCAGCAGTTACATGACAGGGGGCGCCGATAATGAAAAACTGTTTTTT
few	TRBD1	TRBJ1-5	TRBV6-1	CASRSGTGGDQPQHF	TGTGCCAGCAGGTCCGGGACAGGGGGGGATCAGCCCCAGCATTTT
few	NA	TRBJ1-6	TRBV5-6	CASSLDAGENSPLHF	TGTGCCAGCAGCTTGGATGCAGGGGAGAATTCACCCCTCCACTTT
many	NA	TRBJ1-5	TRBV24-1	CATSDANQPQHF	TGTGCCACCAGTGATGCGAATCAGCCCCAGCATTTT
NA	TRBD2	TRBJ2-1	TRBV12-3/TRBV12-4	CASSPTSRPAGNEQFF	TGTGCCAGCAGTCCGACTAGCCGCCCCGCGGGCAATGAGCAGTTCTTC
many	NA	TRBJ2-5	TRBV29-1	CSVPGDSQETQYF	TGCAGCGTTCCGGGAGACTCCCAAGAGACCCAGTACTTC
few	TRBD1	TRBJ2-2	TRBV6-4	CASSPTGINTGELFF	TGTGCCAGCAGTCCGACAGGGATAAACACCGGGGAGCTGTTTTTT
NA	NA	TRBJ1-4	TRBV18	CASSPLGQPPNEKLFF	TGTGCCAGCTCACCGCTCGGACAGCCGCCTAATGAAAAACTATTTTTT
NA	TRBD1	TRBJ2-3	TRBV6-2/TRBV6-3	CASSYEDRVQYF	TGTGCCAGCAGTTACGAGGACAGGGTGCAGTATTTT
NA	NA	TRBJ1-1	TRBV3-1	CASSPYQRGIYRNTEAFF	TGTGCCAGCAGCCCATACCAAAGGGGAATTTACCGAAACACTGAAGCTTTCTTT
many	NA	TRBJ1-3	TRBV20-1	CSASDPRRGGNTIYF	TGCAGTGCTAGTGACCCGAGGAGGGGCGGAAACACCATATATTTT
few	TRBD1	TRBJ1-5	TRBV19	CASIGGQGTQPQHF	TGTGCCAGTATTGGGGGACAGGGAACTCAGCCCCAGCATTTT
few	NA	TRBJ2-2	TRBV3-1	CASSQEAGVTGELFF	TGTGCCAGCAGCCAAGAGGCAGGGGTCACCGGGGAGCTGTTTTTT
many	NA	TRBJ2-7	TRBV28	CASSPPGTQQYF	TGTGCCAGCAGCCCGCCCGGGACACAGCAGTACTTC
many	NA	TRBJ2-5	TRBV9	CASSEGGGAGIQETQYF	TGTGCCAGCAGCGAAGGGGGAGGAGCGGGAATTCAAGAGACCCAGTACTTC
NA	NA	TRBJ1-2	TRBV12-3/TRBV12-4	CASSLDSYGNNYGYTF	TGTGCCAGCAGTCTCGATTCTTATGGGAATAACTATGGCTACACCTTC
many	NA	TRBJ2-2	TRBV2	CASSEEGNTGELFF	TGTGCCAGCAGTGAAGAGGGGAACACCGGGGAGCTGTTTTTT
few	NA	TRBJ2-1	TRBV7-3	CASSLLAIDNEQFF	TGTGCCAGCAGCTTACTTGCGATAGACAATGAGCAGTTCTTC